This is a list of T cell receptor beta chains from one sample in a study of glioma-infiltrating T cells after dendritic cell vaccination. Assay: immunoSEQ multiplex PCR; the TCRdb copy retains only in-frame clones and omits some. The data contain some 100,000 clones, 85% to 90% of them singletons. The input for sequencing was blood, taken before dendritic cell vaccination. The origin of the receptors is a human donor with glioblastoma. Both conserved end residues are part of each CDR3. A D gene is named only where the DNA matches it firmly. Clone size is not always given. Where it is, it says once, few, many or a class for expanded clones.

D	J	size	V	DNA	CDR3
-	TRBJ2-7	-	TRBV9	TGTGCCAGCAGCGTAGCGGCGGGGTGGTCCTACGAGCAGTACTTC	CASSVAAGWSYEQYF
TRBD2	TRBJ2-3	-	TRBV4-3	TGCGCCAGCAGCCAGTTAGCGGGAGCATCGGCAGATACGCAGTATTTT	CASSQLAGASADTQYF
-	TRBJ2-5	-	TRBV7-2	TGTGCCAGCAGCTTAGGAGGAGCGGTTGGCGAGACCCAGTACTTC	CASSLGGAVGETQYF
-	TRBJ2-2	-	TRBV10-3	TGTGCCATCCGGGGGTCCGGGGAGCTGTTTTTT	CAIRGSGELFF
TRBD1	TRBJ2-2	-	TRBV27	TGTGCCAGCAGTTCCAGACAGGGGGTCAGCACCGGGGAGCTGTTTTTT	CASSSRQGVSTGELFF
-	TRBJ1-1	-	TRBV7-6	TGTGCCAGCAGCTTAGTCCCCGACAGCTGGAACACTGAAGCTTTCTTT	CASSLVPDSWNTEAFF
-	TRBJ2-3	-	TRBV7-6	TGTGCCAGCAGCTCCAGGTTGGGCCGGGATACGCAGTATTTT	CASSSRLGRDTQYF
-	TRBJ1-2	-	TRBV11-2	TGTGCCAGCAGCCCGAGGGTGCGTGATGGCTACACCTTC	CASSPRVRDGYTF
TRBD2	TRBJ2-2	-	TRBV4-1	TGCGCCAGCAGCCAAGGGGCTGCTAGCGGGGGTGGCACCGGGGAGCTGTTTTTT	CASSQGAASGGGTGELFF
-	TRBJ1-2	once	TRBV4-3	TGCGCCAGCAGCCTAGACGTGAGCTATGGCTACACCTTC	CASSLDVSYGYTF
TRBD1	TRBJ1-2	-	TRBV5-4	TGTGCCAGCAGCAAGGGGACAGTGATGGCCTATGGCTACACCTTC	CASSKGTVMAYGYTF
-	TRBJ1-1	-	TRBV11-3	TGTGCCAGCAGCTTCACGGGAGCTGAAGCTTTCTTT	CASSFTGAEAFF
TRBD1	TRBJ1-1	-	TRBV7-6	TGTGCCAGCAGCACCCGACAGGGGGGCACTGAAGCTTTCTTT	CASSTRQGGTEAFF
-	TRBJ1-3	-	TRBV6-5	TGTGCCAGCACTCAAGGCACAGCTGGAAACACCATATATTTT	CASTQGTAGNTIYF
-	TRBJ1-2	-	TRBV6-4	TGTGCCAGCAGTGACGGACACCCAAACTATGGCTACACCTTC	CASSDGHPNYGYTF
-	TRBJ1-2	-	TRBV7-9	TGTGCCAGCAGCTTAGCCGGGTCCAAGGAGGGCTACACCTTC	CASSLAGSKEGYTF
-	TRBJ1-2	-	TRBV6-1	TGTGCCAGCAGTTTAGACTATGGCTACACCTTC	CASSLDYGYTF
TRBD1	TRBJ1-1	-	TRBV6-5	TGTGCCAGCAGTTCGCGGACAGGTAACACTGAAGCTTTCTTT	CASSSRTGNTEAFF
-	TRBJ2-3	-	TRBV7-3	TGTGCCAGCAGCTTAATGGGGCGGGGCTCCACAGATACGCAGTATTTT	CASSLMGRGSTDTQYF
-	TRBJ2-6	-	TRBV5-1	TGCGCCAGCAGAACCGGACAATTCTCTGGGGCCAACGTCCTGACTTTC	CASRTGQFSGANVLTF
TRBD2	TRBJ2-7	-	TRBV7-3	TGTGCCAGCAGCCCGGGAGGGCCCGGAGAGCAGTACTTC	CASSPGGPGEQYF
-	TRBJ1-6	-	TRBV5-6	TGTGCCAGCAGCTTAGTGGACAGAGAATCACCCCTCCACTTT	CASSLVDRESPLHF
-	TRBJ1-5	once	TRBV7-2	TGTGCCAGCAGCTTAGCGTCACAGGTCAATCAGCCCCAGCATTTT	CASSLASQVNQPQHF
-	TRBJ2-7	-	TRBV7-6	TGTGCCAGCAGCTTAACAGGGCCCGAGCAGTACTTC	CASSLTGPEQYF
-	TRBJ1-3	once	TRBV5-1	TGCGCCAGCAGCTTTCAAGGGGTTGGAAACACCATATATTTT	CASSFQGVGNTIYF
-	TRBJ1-1	-	TRBV5-4	TGTGCCAGCAGCCCCAACAGGGATCTCACTCCCTCCTTT	CASSPNRDLTPSF
TRBD2	TRBJ2-1	-	TRBV7-2	TGTGCCAGCAGCCTCGTGACTAGCGGGAAAACTGAGCAGTTCTTC	CASSLVTSGKTEQFF
TRBD2	TRBJ2-7	-	TRBV7-2	TGTGCCAGCCGCCTAGCGGGAGGATACGAGCAGTACTTC	CASRLAGGYEQYF
-	TRBJ1-1	-	TRBV4-3	TGCGCCAGCAGCCAAGATCCAGGCGTTGGCACTGAAGCTTTCTTT	CASSQDPGVGTEAFF
TRBD2	TRBJ2-1	-	TRBV10-1	TGCGCCAGCAGTGAGTCGAGGGGGAGACCGGGACTAGCGGGACGGGATGAGCAGTTCTTC	CASSESRGRPGLAGRDEQFF
TRBD1	TRBJ2-1	-	TRBV10-3	TGTGCCACTCGAGAGGGGGCCTCGCCCCGCTATGAGCAGTTCTTC	CATREGASPRYEQFF
-	TRBJ2-1	-	TRBV7-2	TGTGCCAGCAGCCTCACTAGTTCCCTTTACAATGAGCAGTTCTTC	CASSLTSSLYNEQFF
-	TRBJ2-2	-	TRBV7-9	TGTGCCAGCAGCTTTATCCAGGCCACCGGGGAGCTGTTTTTT	CASSFIQATGELFF
-	TRBJ2-7	few	TRBV5-1	TGCGCCAGCAGAGCTGACAGTTACGTCTACGAGCAGTACTTC	CASRADSYVYEQYF
-	TRBJ1-1	few	TRBV7-9	TGTGCCAGCAGCCCTAAGGAGAGACTGAACACTGAAGCTTTCTTT	CASSPKERLNTEAFF
-	TRBJ1-1	-	TRBV18	TGTGCCAGCTCACCAGGTGCGCCGAACACTGAAGCTTTCTTT	CASSPGAPNTEAFF
-	TRBJ1-2	-	TRBV7-6	TGTGCCAGCAGCTTAGACAGCTATGGCTACACCTTC	CASSLDSYGYTF
-	TRBJ1-4	-	TRBV25-1	TGTGCCAGCAGTGAATCAGGGGATAATGAAAAACTGTTTTTT	CASSESGDNEKLFF
TRBD2	TRBJ2-1	-	TRBV30	TGTGCCTGGAGCCTTGGACTAGCGGGAGAGGATGAGCAGTTCTTC	CAWSLGLAGEDEQFF
-	TRBJ2-7	-	TRBV11-2	TGTGCCAGCAGCCCCTTGACACGGTCCGAGCAGTACTTC	CASSPLTRSEQYF
-	TRBJ1-1	-	TRBV30	TGTGCCTGGACCCAACACGCGAACACTGAAGCTTTCTTT	CAWTQHANTEAFF
-	TRBJ1-5	-	TRBV5-6	TGTGCCAGCAGCCCCGGAGCGAGATCGCCCCAGCATTTT	CASSPGARSPQHF
-	TRBJ2-3	-	TRBV11-3	TGTGCCAGCAGCTTAGATCTGGCGGCTAGCACAGATACGCAGTATTTT	CASSLDLAASTDTQYF
-	TRBJ1-2	-	TRBV6-5	TGTGCCAGCAGTCGCGGGGGCTCTAGCTATGGCTACACCTTC	CASSRGGSSYGYTF
-	TRBJ1-1	-	TRBV5-4	TGTGCCAGCAGCCTGTTCCCCCCCCGGGGGAGGGACACTGAAGCTTTCTTT	CASSLFPPRGRDTEAFF
TRBD1	TRBJ2-7	-	TRBV29-1	TGCAGCGTTGGACAGGGTGTGGGCGAGCAGTACTTC	CSVGQGVGEQYF
-	TRBJ2-7	-	TRBV19	TGTGCCAGTAGTATAGATGGTGGACAGGGGGCGTCTAGCGGGAGATCGTACGAGCAGTACTTC	CASSIDGGQGASSGRSYEQYF
-	TRBJ2-7	-	TRBV21-1	TGTGCCAGTGAGGGGACTATCGGTGACGAGCAGTACTTC	CASEGTIGDEQYF
TRBD2	TRBJ2-7	-	TRBV7-2	TGTGCCAGTCGACTAGCGGGAGCGACCTACGAGCAGTACTTC	CASRLAGATYEQYF
TRBD2	TRBJ2-7	-	TRBV7-2	TGTGCCAGCAGCCGCCTACCGGGGGGGAGGCCCTCCTACGAGCAGTACTTC	CASSRLPGGRPSYEQYF